One sample yielded the 30 T cell receptor beta chains listed below, sequenced in a study of cytomegalovirus exposure and HLA in healthy donors. This PCR relied on a set of 60 Vbeta primers and 13 Jbeta primers. Using immunoSEQ multiplex PCR, the repertoire was profiled, and TCRdb retains in-frame clones only, with some absent. The table shows 150,000 to 180,000 clones, with around 70% occurring only once. The sample comprised PBMCs. These receptors were collected from a young man in good health and CMV-seronegative.

The J gene is TRBJ2-7, the V gene TRBV2, with a possible D match to TRBD2 (5 bases). The CDR3 runs to 17 residues. Trimming removed 8 bases at V and 5 bases at J, with 28 bases between. CDR1 and CDR2 (germline): SNHLY, FYNNEI. The CDR3 DNA reads TGTGCCAGCCTAATGAGCACGGAGGCTCAAACGGTCGACGAGCAGTACTTC. Its protein product is CASLMSTEAQTVDEQYF.

The chain has TRBV28 and TRBJ2-7; 7 bases map to TRBD1. This CDR3 has 15 amino acids. Germline V gene data show CDR1 as MDHEN and CDR2 as SYDVKM. Trimming cost V 6 bases and J 2 bases; bases outside gene matches: 10. CDR3 in amino acids: CASRDPGTATYEQYF. Written as DNA, the CDR3 is TGTGCCAGCAGGGATCCCGGGACAGCAACCTACGAGCAGTACTTC.

This clone occurred a few times. The rearrangement joins TRBV7-9 to TRBJ2-7; possibly TRBD2 for D (5 bases). V lost 5 bases and J lost 1, with 18 bases in between. The germline CDR1 and CDR2 sequences are SEHNR and FQNEAQ (reference sequence). The CDR3 contains 16 residues. The DNA of the CDR3 is TGTGCCAGCAGCCCCGTCCGATGGACTCTATCCTACGAGCAGTACTTC. It codes for CASSPVRWTLSYEQYF.

J is TRBJ2-3 and V is TRBV2; 12 bases fit TRBD2. The junction had 5 bases not matched to a gene; V was cut back by 6 bases and J by 1 base. The CDR3 is 16 amino acids. The germline V gene encodes CDR1 SNHLY and CDR2 FYNNEI. CDR3 protein: CASSLRTSGGTDTQYF. DNA for the CDR3: TGTGCCAGCAGCCTTAGGACTAGCGGGGGCACAGATACGCAGTATTTT.

This clone appeared a few times. The chain's CDR3 is CASSLLSSYNSPLHF. The CDR3 nucleotides are TGTGCCAGCAGCTTATTGAGCTCCTATAATTCACCCCTCCACTTT. This rearrangement joins TRBV11-2 to TRBJ1-6; D unresolved. Germline V gives CDR1 SGHAT, CDR2 FQNNGV. This CDR3 comprises 15 residues. With 2 bases removed from V and 0 bases from J, the gap between germline ends came to 5 bases.

V and J are TRBV7-9 and TRBJ1-1; a weak D match, TRBD1 (5 bases). Trimming removed 8 bases at V and 4 bases at J, with 14 bases between. The CDR3 consists of 13 residues. Germline V gene data show CDR1 as SEHNR and CDR2 as FQNEAQ (reference sequence). CDR3 sequence (DNA): TGTGCCAGCTCGTACAGGCCGGGCACTGAAGCTTTCTTT. It yields the protein CASSYRPGTEAFF.

As to this clone: One end of the junction is discordant with germline, which a read error may explain. This chain joins TRBV19 and TRBJ1-6; no definite D call. The CDR3 extends over 16 amino acids. CDR1 LNHDA and CDR2 SQIVND come from the germline V gene (reference sequence). CDR3 DNA sequence: TGTGCCAGTAGTATAACCGCGAACCTCTATAATTCACCCCTCCCCTTT. It is translated as CASSITANLYNSPLPF.

The V call is TRBV11-2, the J call TRBJ2-2; D might be TRBD1 (6 bases). Germline CDR1 reads SGHAT; CDR2 reads FQNNGV. This CDR3 spans 17 amino acids. The V and J ends lost 4 bases and 4 bases respectively, with 19 bases between them. DNA of the CDR3: TGTGCCAGCAGCTGGGGGCTTGGGGGACGAGGCACCGGGGAGCTGTTTTTT. Translating it yields CASSWGLGGRGTGELFF.

Regarding this clone: Other DNA variants within this sample encode the same CDR3. CDR3 protein: CAWSAGSGYGYTF. CDR3 sequence (DNA): TGTGCCTGGAGTGCGGGGTCTGGTTATGGCTACACCTTC. The rearrangement links TRBV30 to TRBJ1-2; D gene uncertain. V was cut by 1 base and J by 5 bases, with 11 bases left in between. The CDR3 contains 13 residues. The germline CDR1 and CDR2 sequences are GTSNPN and SVGIG (reference sequence). The whole variable domain, filled in from reference TRBV30 and TRBJ1-2, reads SQTIHQWPATLVQPVGSPLSLECTVEGTSNPNLYWYRQAAGRGLQLLFYSVGIGQISSEVPQNLSASRPQDRQFILSSKKLLLSDSGFYLCAWSAGSGYGYTFGSGTRLTVV.

The table lists this clone with a few counts. V is TRBV7-2 and J is TRBJ2-1; TRBD1 matches at 8 bases. V shed 2 bases, J shed 11 bases, and the junction held 11 bases outside the gene matches. Germline values: CDR1 SGHTA, CDR2 FQGNSA. This CDR3 comprises 15 residues. CDR3 DNA: TGTGCCAGCAGCTTAAAGTCGGGACAGGCTAACCAGCAGTTCTTC. Translated, it gives CASSLKSGQANQQFF. Full variable domain (rest looked up from reference TRBV7-2 and TRBJ2-1): GAGVSQSPSNKVTEKGKDVELRCDPISGHTALYWYRQSLGQGLEFLIYFQGNSAPDKSGLPSDRFSAERTGGSVSTLTIQRTQQEDSAVYLCASSLKSGQANQQFFGPGTRLTVL.

This sequence joins TRBV19 and TRBJ1-5, with D perhaps matching TRBD1 (6 bases). The germline V gene has CDR1 LNHDA and CDR2 SQIVND (reference sequence). Deletions cut 7 bases from V and 5 bases from J, with 15 bases between. The CDR3 runs 14 residues. CDR3 in amino acids: CASKGRGTDQPQHF. In nucleotides, the CDR3 is TGTGCCAGTAAAGGCAGGGGAACGGATCAGCCCCAGCATTTT. The entire variable domain, with the rest obtained from reference TRBV19 and TRBJ1-5, is as follows: DGGITQSPKYLFRKEGQNVTLSCEQNLNHDAMYWYRQDPGQGLRLIYYSQIVNDFQKGDIAEGYSVSREKKESFPLTVTSAQKNPTAFYLCASKGRGTDQPQHFGDGTRLSIL.

The table lists this clone with a few counts. The V gene is TRBV9, the J gene TRBJ1-2; no definite D call. CDR1 is SGDLS and CDR2 is YYNGEE in the germline V gene. Trimming stripped 4 bases from V and 12 bases from J, with 13 bases between. The CDR3 has 11 residues. CDR3 in amino acids: CASSSPAGHTF. The CDR3 DNA sequence: TGTGCCAGCAGCTCCCCCGCAGGTCACACCTTC.

This chain connects TRBV5-1 to TRBJ1-2, with 7 positions matching TRBD1. Looked up from germline, CDR1 is SGHRS and CDR2 is YFSETQ. Trimming at V came to 6 bases and at J to 5 bases, leaving 10 bases not matched to a gene. The CDR3 runs to 14 residues. The CDR3 coding sequence is TGCGCCAGCAACTCAGGGGGAAGCGGGTATGGCTACACCTTC. It translates to CASNSGGSGYGYTF. Filled out from reference TRBV5-1 and TRBJ1-2, the complete variable domain reads KAGVTQTPRYLIKTRGQQVTLSCSPISGHRSVSWYQQTPGQGLQFLFEYFSETQRNKGNFPGRFSGRQFSNSRSEMNVSTLELGDSALYLCASNSGGSGYGYTFGSGTRLTVV.

This chain joins TRBV4-3 and TRBJ2-3; TRBD2 matches 8 bases. This CDR3 region has 16 residues. V lost 0 bases to trimming and J lost 0 bases; unmatched junction nucleotides: 2. The germline V gene encodes CDR1 LGHNA and CDR2 YSLEER. Here the CDR3 reads CASSQDGGVSTDTQYF. The CDR3 bases are TGCGCCAGCAGCCAAGACGGGGGGGTGAGCACAGATACGCAGTATTTT.

The rearrangement uses TRBV9 and TRBJ2-4; D gene unclear. The CDR3 is 16 residues long. The V and J ends lost 0 bases and 0 bases respectively, with 10 bases between them. Germline lookup yields CDR1 SGDLS and CDR2 YYNGEE. The CDR3 bases are TGTGCCAGCAGCGTAGTACAGATACTAGCCAAAAACATTCAGTACTTC. This sequence encodes CASSVVQILAKNIQYF.

The chain is built from TRBV6-1 and TRBJ1-5, with 7 bases aligning to TRBD1. V shed 5 bases, J shed 1 base, and the junction held 5 bases outside the gene matches. This CDR3 is 15 amino acids long. The germline CDR1 and CDR2 sequences are MNHNS and SASEGT. As DNA, the CDR3 is TGTGCCAGCAGTTTCAGGGGGGAAAGCAATCAGCCCCAGCATTTT. This translates into CASSFRGESNQPQHF.

V and J are TRBV6-1 and TRBJ1-2, with D unresolved. V dropped 2 bases and J dropped 9 bases, with 10 bases sitting between them. CDR3 length: 12 residues. Germline-derived CDR1 and CDR2 are MNHNS and SASEGT. The CDR3 nucleotides are TGTGCCAGCAGTGAACCTCCGGTCAGCTACACCTTC. It translates to CASSEPPVSYTF.

This sequence joins TRBV6-1 and TRBJ1-1; D perhaps matches TRBD1 (6 bases). The germline V gene encodes CDR1 MNHNS and CDR2 SASEGT. The CDR3 covers 14 residues. V was shortened by 5 bases and J by 0 bases, with 10 bases between the two germline ends. Here the CDR3 reads CASSPDRMNTEAFF. CDR3 in DNA: TGTGCCAGCAGTCCCGACAGGATGAACACTGAAGCTTTCTTT.

There are a few counts of this clone. The CDR3 here is CASSPGLAGAKQYF. CDR3 sequence (DNA): TGTGCCAGCAGCCCCGGACTAGCGGGGGCAAAGCAGTACTTC. The rearrangement uses TRBV7-2 and TRBJ2-7; 13 bases fit TRBD2. Germline-derived CDR1 and CDR2 are SGHTA and FQGNSA. The CDR3 totals 14 residues. Trimming at V came to 5 bases and at J to 8 bases, leaving 6 bases not matched to a gene.

This clone was observed a few times. The CDR3 end shows no conserved phenylalanine or tryptophan, and so a read error is likely. Because the CDR3's place on the DNA is in doubt, the DNA is left out and the CDR3 is given as listed by TCRdb. The chain's CDR3 is CASSLCRFG. This chain uses TRBV5-4 with TRBJ2-7; the D call of TRBD2 is as the table states it, not checked on the DNA. The CDR3 totals 9 residues, both ends included. Germline V lookup: CDR1 SGHNT, CDR2 YYREEE (reference sequence).

In this sample, this clone turned up a few times. J is TRBJ2-3 and V is TRBV21-1; the table names TRBD2, a call not compared with the DNA. TRBV21-1 is a listed pseudogene. The CDR3 has 21 residues. DNA of the CDR3: TGTGCCAGCAGCAAAGTCCAAAAGAACACCGCGGGGGGTTCCTTGGGGTGTTCGCAGTATTTT. Translating it yields CASSKVQKNTAGGSLGCSQYF.

This clone has a handful of counts. The rearrangement uses TRBV18 and TRBJ1-1, with D unclear. Germline V lookup: CDR1 KGHSH, CDR2 LQKENI. CDR3 length: 14 amino acids. V lost 3 bases and J 3 bases, leaving 11 bases between the germline ends. The CDR3 here is CASSPRGRDTEAFF. CDR3 bases: TGTGCCAGCTCACCCCGGGGTAGGGACACTGAAGCTTTCTTT.

The chain carries TRBV6-1 and TRBJ2-7, with D possibly TRBD1 on 5 matching bases. Germline CDR1 and CDR2: MNHNS and SASEGT. The length of the CDR3 is 14 residues. V shed 3 bases and J shed 0 bases, with 9 bases lying between them. In DNA, the CDR3 is TGTGCCAGCAGTGAGCAGGGATACTCCTACGAGCAGTACTTC. Encoded protein: CASSEQGYSYEQYF.

The rearrangement uses TRBV10-1 and TRBJ1-5; D may be TRBD1 (5 bases). The CDR3 extends over 16 amino acids. Per germline, CDR1 WNHNN and CDR2 SYGVQD (reference sequence). Deletions cut 0 bases from V and 7 bases from J, with 16 bases between. CDR3 nucleotides: TGCGCCAGCAGTGAGTCTATAACATCGGGGGAGCAGCCCCAGCATTTT. It specifies CASSESITSGEQPQHF.

This clone was seen only once. This sequence joins TRBV15 and TRBJ2-5; D unresolved. The length of the CDR3 is 16 residues. Germline V CDR1 and CDR2: LNHNV, YYDKDF (reference sequence). Trimming took 0 bases from V and 0 from J, leaving 11 bases between them. The CDR3 coding sequence is TGTGCCACCAGCAGAGATTTTCAAACATACCAAGAGACCCAGTACTTC. Translated, it gives CATSRDFQTYQETQYF.

V gene TRBV6-1 combines with J gene TRBJ2-2; perhaps TRBD2 as D (6 bases). Germline-derived CDR1 and CDR2 are MNHNS and SASEGT. The CDR3 runs 14 residues. Trimming took off 6 bases at V and 3 bases at J, with 11 bases between the two ends. CDR3 DNA sequence: TGTGCCAGCAGACCGGGACTGTACACCGGGGAGCTGTTTTTT. Amino acids: CASRPGLYTGELFF.

J is TRBJ2-1 and V is TRBV7-9; TRBD1 agrees at 7 bases. Germline CDR1 SEHNR, CDR2 FQNEAQ (reference sequence). The V and J ends lost 5 bases and 3 bases, in that order; junction bases with no gene match: 7. The CDR3 runs to 15 residues. The CDR3 nucleotides are TGTGCCAGCAGCCAACCGGGACAGAGCTACAATGAGCAGTTCTTC. Its translation is CASSQPGQSYNEQFF.

V and J are TRBV5-4 and TRBJ2-3; possibly TRBD2 for D (5 bases). Trimming removed 4 bases from V and 6 bases from J, with 15 bases in between. The CDR3 extends over 14 amino acids. Germline CDR1 reads SGHNT; CDR2 reads YYREEE (reference sequence). In DNA, the CDR3 is TGTGCCAGCAGCGAGGTTGGACTTGCTGATACGCAGTATTTT. Translating it yields CASSEVGLADTQYF. The full variable domain, its missing parts supplied by reference TRBV5-4 and TRBJ2-3, is ETGVTQSPTHLIKTRGQQVTLRCSSQSGHNTVSWYQQALGQGPQFIFQYYREEENGRGNFPPRFSGLQFPNYSSELNVNALELDDSALYLCASSEVGLADTQYFGPGTRLTVL.

This rearrangement joins TRBV5-4 to TRBJ2-7; a weak D match, TRBD2 (6 bases). Germline CDR1 is SGHNT and CDR2 is YYREEE (reference sequence). Trimming removed 4 bases at V and 7 bases at J, with 15 bases between. The CDR3 covers 13 residues. The CDR3 DNA reads as TGTGCCAGCAGCCCGGATGGGAGCGGGGAGCAGTACTTC. This gives the protein CASSPDGSGEQYF.

V and J are TRBV5-1 and TRBJ2-7; weak D call: TRBD1 (5 bases). The germline CDR1 and CDR2 sequences are SGHRS and YFSETQ. This CDR3 is 14 amino acids long. V was shortened by 0 bases and J by 0 bases, with 7 bases between the two germline ends. In nucleotides, the CDR3 is TGCGCCAGCAGCTTGGGACAGCTCTCCTACGAGCAGTACTTC. Amino acid sequence: CASSLGQLSYEQYF.